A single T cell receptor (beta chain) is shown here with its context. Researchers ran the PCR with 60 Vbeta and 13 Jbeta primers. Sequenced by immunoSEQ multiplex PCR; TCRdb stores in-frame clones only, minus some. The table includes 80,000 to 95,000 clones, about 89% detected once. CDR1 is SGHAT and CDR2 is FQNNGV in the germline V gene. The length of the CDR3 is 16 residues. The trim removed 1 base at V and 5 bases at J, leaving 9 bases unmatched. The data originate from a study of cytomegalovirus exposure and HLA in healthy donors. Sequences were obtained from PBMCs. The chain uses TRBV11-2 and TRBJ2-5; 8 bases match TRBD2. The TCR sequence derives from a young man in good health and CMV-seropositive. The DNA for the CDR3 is TGTGCCAGCAGCTTAGGAGGACGGGAGGGCCGGGAGACCCAGTACTTC. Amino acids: CASSLGGREGRETQYF. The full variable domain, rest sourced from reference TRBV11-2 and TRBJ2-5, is EAGVAQSPRYKIIEKRQSVAFWCNPISGHATLYWYQQILGQGPKLLIQFQNNGVVDDSQLPKDRFSAERLKGVDSTLKIQPAKLEDSAVYLCASSLGGREGRETQYFGPGTRLLVL.